The 28 T cell receptor beta chains in this list originate from one sample, sequenced in a study of human T cells and chemical hapten exposure. Time point reported: patch test 1, 2 weeks after DPC sensitization. Described treatment: therapeutic diphenylcyclopropenone sensitization with weekly scalp DPC. One entry per CDR3 protein results from TCRdb running MiXCR on the RACE reads. The table includes approximately 350,000 distinct CDR3 sequences, roughly 6.9% detected once. The sample consisted of whole blood, taken in connection with sensitization to the hapten diphenylcyclopropenone (DPC). The receptor source for this set is a woman aged 18 to 35 with alopecia areata. Some clones in this sample may be carry-over from other donors' samples.

There are a few counts of this clonotype. The CDR3 DNA follows: TGCAGCGTTCGCAGGAACACTGAAGCTTTCTTT. Its translation is CSVRRNTEAFF. The V call is TRBV29-1, the J call TRBJ1-1, with unresolved D. Between the trimmed V and J ends, which lost 5 bases and 1 base, there was a span of 5 bases. Germline loops: CDR1 SQVTM, CDR2 ANQGSEA. This CDR3 is built from 11 residues.

This clonotype appeared many times. The chain combines TRBV20-1 with TRBJ2-7, with 10 bases aligning to TRBD2. J was trimmed by 2 bases and V by 5 bases; bases with no gene match: 3. This CDR3 comprises 13 residues. The germline V gene has CDR1 DFQATT and CDR2 SNEGSKA (reference sequence). The CDR3: CSAPSGGAYEQYF. The CDR3 nucleotides are TGCAGTGCTCCTAGCGGGGGCGCCTACGAGCAGTACTTC.

Only a few counts were recorded for this clonotype. This rearrangement joins TRBV12-3 or TRBV12-4 to TRBJ2-2; D gene unclear. With 6 bases removed from V and 7 bases from J, the gap between germline ends came to 18 bases. The CDR3 extends over 15 amino acids. The CDR3 sequence is CASSPPRIKGGELFF. For the CDR3, the DNA is TGTGCCAGCAGCCCCCCTCGGATTAAGGGCGGGGAGCTGTTTTTT.

This clonotype was counted at least ten times. This chain joins TRBV19 and TRBJ2-7; TRBD2 matches at 13 bases. V was clipped by 6 bases and J by 5 bases; unmatched bases: 7. This CDR3 is built from 15 residues. CDR1 and CDR2 from the germline V gene are LNHDA and SQIVND (reference sequence). The DNA for the CDR3 is TGTGCCAGTAGCATGACTAGCGGGGGGACCAACGAGCAGTACTTC. This sequence encodes CASSMTSGGTNEQYF. The whole variable domain, filled in from reference TRBV19 and TRBJ2-7, reads DGGITQSPKYLFRKEGQNVTLSCEQNLNHDAMYWYRQDPGQGLRLIYYSQIVNDFQKGDIAEGYSVSREKKESFPLTVTSAQKNPTAFYLCASSMTSGGTNEQYFGPGTRLTVT.

V is TRBV2 and J is TRBJ1-2; the D gene is possibly TRBD1 (5 bases). The V gene lost 8 bases and the J gene lost 0 bases, with 16 bases spanning the gap. Per the germline V gene, CDR1 is SNHLY and CDR2 is FYNNEI. This CDR3 is built from 15 residues. CDR3 nucleotides: TGTGCCAGCGGGGCGGACAAACAAACTAACTATGGCTACACCTTC. Protein sequence: CASGADKQTNYGYTF.

This clonotype came up a few times. The CDR3 nucleotides are TGTGCCAGCAGCTTAGCGCGGGGCTCACCAAATTCACCCCTCCACTTT. This codes for CASSLARGSPNSPLHF. This chain uses TRBV7-9 with TRBJ1-6; D might be TRBD1 (5 bases). Germline lookup yields CDR1 SEHNR and CDR2 FQNEAQ (reference sequence). Trimming pared 0 bases from V and 7 bases from J, leaving 13 bases between. The CDR3 loop spans 16 amino acids.

This clonotype was recorded many times. V usage is TRBV20-1 and J usage is TRBJ2-1; D ambiguous. The CDR3 contains 11 residues. Germline CDR1 and CDR2: DFQATT and SNEGSKA (reference sequence). Trimming pared 6 bases from V and 9 bases from J, leaving 12 bases between. As DNA, the CDR3 is TGCAGTGCCCAGAAGGCGACTGAGCAGTTCTTC. Translation: CSAQKATEQFF.

This clonotype was seen many times. The chain has TRBV29-1 and TRBJ2-1; 12 positions agree with TRBD2. The CDR3 is 15 amino acids. V lost 4 bases, J lost 7 bases, and 8 bases stayed unmatched. Germline V CDR1 and CDR2: SQVTM, ANQGSEA. CDR3 sequence: CSVVAGLAGGNEQFF. CDR3 in DNA: TGCAGCGTTGTAGCTGGTCTAGCGGGGGGGAATGAGCAGTTCTTC.

This clonotype was seen only a few times. This rearrangement joins TRBV7-9 to TRBJ2-4, with TRBD1 matching 7 bases. Looked up from germline, CDR1 is SEHNR and CDR2 is FQNEAQ (reference sequence). With V trimmed by 4 bases and J by 7 bases, 7 bases remained unmatched. This CDR3 is built from 14 residues. The CDR3 DNA reads TGTGCCAGCAGCTCCCTAGGGGGCGGCAACATTCAGTACTTC. Its protein is CASSSLGGGNIQYF.

This clonotype was seen repeatedly, ten times or more. The chain joins TRBV11-1 to TRBJ2-5, with TRBD2 matching 7 bases. Germline trimming cut 3 bases from V and 4 bases from J; bases unmatched to any gene: 2. CDR3 length equals 13 residues. The germline V gene encodes CDR1 SGHAT and CDR2 FQDESV (reference sequence). The CDR3 region has the DNA TGTGCCAGCAGCTTTCCGGGAGGAGAGACCCAGTACTTC. This codes for CASSFPGGETQYF.

This clonotype has at least ten counts. This chain connects TRBV25-1 to TRBJ2-1; TRBD2 might be the D (5 bases). Trimming pared 2 bases from V and 4 bases from J, leaving 9 bases between. The germline V gene encodes CDR1 MGHDK and CDR2 SYGVNS. The CDR3 has 14 amino acids. This chain's CDR3 is CASSEGGFYNEQFF. Written as DNA, the CDR3 is TGTGCCAGCAGTGAAGGCGGGTTTTACAATGAGCAGTTCTTC.

This clonotype was counted a few times. This chain connects TRBV2 to TRBJ1-6; perhaps TRBD1 as D (5 bases). V lost 1 base and J 10 bases, leaving 11 bases between the germline ends. Germline CDR1 SNHLY, CDR2 FYNNEI. The CDR3 covers 14 residues. Written as DNA, the CDR3 is TGTGCCAGCAGTGAAGGCGGAACAGGCTCACCCCTCCACTTT. This codes for CASSEGGTGSPLHF.

This clonotype was counted between two and nine times. The CDR3 spells CASSPGTAAYYEQYF. Here the CDR3 DNA reads TGTGCCAGCAGCCCCGGGACTGCGGCCTACTACGAGCAGTACTTC. J is TRBJ2-7 and V is TRBV11-2; tentatively, D is TRBD2 (6 bases). Germline CDR1 and CDR2: SGHAT and FQNNGV. The germline V and J ends were trimmed by 5 bases and 3 bases, with 17 bases remaining between them. There are 15 residues in the CDR3.

In its sample, this clonotype was seen many times. This chain connects TRBV2 to TRBJ2-7; 11 bases line up with TRBD2. V shed 6 bases and J 1 base; nucleotides not matched to a gene: 8. CDR1 and CDR2 (germline): SNHLY, FYNNEI. The CDR3 contains 16 residues. The CDR3 region has the DNA TGTGCCAGCAGGGCTCCTCTAGCGGGGGGATCCTACGAGCAGTACTTC. Protein sequence: CASRAPLAGGSYEQYF.

This clonotype has a handful of counts. The rearrangement links TRBV6-2 or TRBV6-3 to TRBJ1-1, with D hard to call. Per the germline V gene, CDR1 is MNHEY and CDR2 is SVGEGT. The CDR3 totals 11 residues. The V end lost 5 bases, the J end lost 4 bases, and 5 bases lay between the germline ends. The CDR3 is CASSAFTEAFF. In DNA, the CDR3 is TGTGCCAGCAGTGCGTTCACTGAAGCTTTCTTT.

The chain recombines TRBV2 with TRBJ1-2; 8 bases align to TRBD1. Trimming took 4 bases from V and 8 from J; bases not matched to a gene: 6. The CDR3 has 13 amino acids. Looked up from germline, CDR1 is SNHLY and CDR2 is FYNNEI. The DNA for the CDR3 is TGTGCCAGCAGTGCCGGACAGGGATTAGGCTACACCTTC. Translating it yields CASSAGQGLGYTF.

V gene TRBV4-1 combines with J gene TRBJ1-5; D remains unclear. This CDR3 comprises 16 residues. In germline, CDR1 is MGHRA, CDR2 YSYEKL. Trimming removed 5 bases from V and 0 bases from J, with 14 bases in between. Written as DNA, the CDR3 is TGCGCCAGCAGCAAACCGGACCGATATAGCAATCAGCCCCAGCATTTT. Protein sequence: CASSKPDRYSNQPQHF.

This clonotype was counted only a few times. The chain carries TRBV6-2 or TRBV6-3 and TRBJ1-1; D is possibly TRBD1 (6 bases). The V end was cut by 9 bases, the J end by 5 bases, with 22 bases between. From germline, CDR1 is MNHEY and CDR2 SVGEGT. The CDR3 runs to 15 residues. CDR3 residues: CASWAGGAQATEAFF. CDR3 nucleotide sequence: TGTGCCAGTTGGGCTGGGGGGGCCCAGGCAACTGAAGCTTTCTTT.

The table lists this clonotype with many counts. This chain links TRBV20-1 with TRBJ2-1, with D uncertain. This CDR3 has 15 amino acids. V lost 0 bases, J lost 3 bases, and 12 bases lay in between. Germline values: CDR1 DFQATT, CDR2 SNEGSKA (reference sequence). CDR3 DNA: TGCAGTGCTAGAGATCCGGCTAGGGACTACAATGAGCAGTTCTTC. Translated, it gives CSARDPARDYNEQFF.

This clonotype was detected only a few times. The chain carries TRBV4-3 and TRBJ2-1; 11 bases fit TRBD1. V shed 0 bases, J shed 6 bases, and the junction held 7 bases outside the gene matches. Germline lookup yields CDR1 LGHNA and CDR2 YSLEER. CDR3 size: 17 residues. The CDR3 nucleotides read TGCGCCAGCAGCCAAGAAGTATCAGGGACAGGGGGCAATGAGCAGTTCTTC. Translating it yields CASSQEVSGTGGNEQFF.

This clonotype was detected many times. The chain employs TRBV9 and TRBJ1-6; the D gene is possibly TRBD1 (6 bases). This CDR3 spans 14 amino acids. Germline CDR1 is SGDLS and CDR2 is YYNGEE. Deletions cut 0 bases from V and 7 bases from J, with 8 bases between. CDR3 sequence: CASSVEQGNSPLHF. For the CDR3, the DNA is TGTGCCAGCAGCGTAGAACAGGGAAATTCACCCCTCCACTTT.

In its sample, this clonotype was seen a few times. J is TRBJ1-1 and V is TRBV5-4; D gene unclear. V was shortened by 0 bases and J by 7 bases, with 10 bases between the two germline ends. The length of the CDR3 is 13 residues. Germline CDR1 SGHNT, CDR2 YYREEE (reference sequence). This CDR3 reads CASSLAGHREAFF. The DNA of the CDR3 is TGTGCCAGCAGCTTGGCCGGGCACCGTGAAGCTTTCTTT.

In this sample, this clonotype turned up many times. This sequence joins TRBV7-9 and TRBJ2-1, with D tentatively TRBD1 or TRBD2 (5 bases each). This CDR3 is built from 13 residues. Trimming left V 5 bases short and J 5 bases short, with 10 bases between. Per the germline V gene, CDR1 is SEHNR and CDR2 is FQNEAQ (reference sequence). This CDR3 is CASSLGTHNEQFF. DNA for the CDR3: TGTGCCAGCAGCCTGGGGACCCACAATGAGCAGTTCTTC.

V gene TRBV3-1 combines with J gene TRBJ1-2; D possibly corresponds to TRBD1 (5 bases). From germline, CDR1 is LGHDT and CDR2 YNNKEL (reference sequence). Trimming removed 0 bases at V and 7 bases at J, with 15 bases between. The CDR3 is 15 amino acids. Written as DNA, the CDR3 is TGTGCCAGCAGCCAAGACCTCCGCCAGGGACTTGGCTACACCTTC. Translation: CASSQDLRQGLGYTF.

This clonotype was found a few times. The chain combines TRBV6-5 with TRBJ1-5; D uncertain. The germline V gene has CDR1 MNHEY and CDR2 SVGAGI. V gave up 6 bases and J gave up 0 bases, with 12 bases separating them. The CDR3 runs to 15 residues. The CDR3 DNA follows: TGTGCCAGCAGGACGACACTGGTTAGCAATCAGCCCCAGCATTTT. As protein: CASRTTLVSNQPQHF.

Points on this clonotype: An end of the junction differs from the germline gene, which may be a read error. This chain joins TRBV11-2 and TRBJ1-3; unclear D gene. The CDR3 totals 8 residues. From germline, CDR1 is SGHAT and CDR2 FQNNGV. CDR3 residues: CNIPAIYF. In DNA, the CDR3 is TGCAACATACCAGCCATATATTTT.

This clonotype was detected a few times. The chain has TRBV7-2 and TRBJ2-3; 11 positions agree with TRBD2. J lost 3 bases, V lost 5 bases, and 13 bases had no gene match. CDR3 length: 18 residues. From germline, CDR1 is SGHTA and CDR2 FQGNSA. CDR3 amino acids: CASSQEGSGGAATDTQYF. The DNA of the CDR3 is TGTGCCAGCAGCCAGGAGGGTAGCGGGGGGGCCGCTACAGATACGCAGTATTTT.

The table lists this clonotype with a few counts. This chain links TRBV16 with TRBJ1-6; D is perhaps TRBD1 (5 bases). Trimming pared 0 bases from V and 9 bases from J, leaving 15 bases between. Germline CDR1 reads KGHSY; CDR2 reads FQNENV. The CDR3 is 16 amino acids. In nucleotides, the CDR3 is TGTGCCAGCAGCCAATCAGCTGGGGGTTTGAGTTCACCCCTCCACTTT. The encoded protein is CASSQSAGGLSSPLHF. The full variable domain, with the rest looked up from reference TRBV16 and TRBJ1-6, is GEEVAQTPKHLVRGEGQKAKLYCAPIKGHSYVFWYQQVLKNEFKFLISFQNENVFDETGMPKERFSAKCLPNSPCSLEIQATKLEDSAVYFCASSQSAGGLSSPLHFGNGTRLTVT.